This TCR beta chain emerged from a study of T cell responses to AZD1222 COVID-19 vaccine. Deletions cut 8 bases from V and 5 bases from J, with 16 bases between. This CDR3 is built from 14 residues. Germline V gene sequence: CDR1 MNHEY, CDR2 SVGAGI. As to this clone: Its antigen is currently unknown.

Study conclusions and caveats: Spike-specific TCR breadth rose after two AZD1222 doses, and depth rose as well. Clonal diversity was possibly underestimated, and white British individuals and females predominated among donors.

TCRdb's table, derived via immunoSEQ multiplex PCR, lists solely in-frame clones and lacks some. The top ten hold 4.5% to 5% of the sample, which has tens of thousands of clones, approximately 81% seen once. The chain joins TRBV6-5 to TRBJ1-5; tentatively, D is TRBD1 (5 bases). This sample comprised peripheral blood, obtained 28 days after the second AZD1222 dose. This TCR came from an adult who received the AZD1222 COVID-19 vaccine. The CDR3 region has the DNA TGTGCCAGCGGCGGCGGGGGTTCGTATCAGCCCCAGCATTTT. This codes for CASGGGGSYQPQHF.